This T cell receptor beta chain was sequenced for a study of response to subunit inactivated influenza vaccine. This clonotype was seen at least ten times. Its target is unknown. A single record per CDR3 protein comes from TCRdb applying MiXCR to the RT-PCR reads. The sample holds around 580,000 distinct CDR3 sequences; approximately 10% are singletons and the top ten take 9.5% to 13%. There are 16 residues in the CDR3. With 0 bases clipped from V and 4 bases from J, the junction kept 2 bases outside the gene matches. From germline, CDR1 is SGHRS and CDR2 YFSETQ. The study's findings and limits: Authors suggested each seasonal flu vaccination may recruit only limited numbers of new T cells.

The chain recombines TRBV5-1 with TRBJ2-3; TRBD2 matches at 13 bases. The source is a middle-aged man who received an inactivated influenza vaccine. Sequenced here: PBMCs from blood, sampled on the day of vaccination. The CDR3 DNA follows: TGCGCCAGCAGCTTGGAACTAGCGGGGGGGGCAGATACGCAGTATTTT. Protein: CASSLELAGGADTQYF.